A selection of T cell receptor beta chains follows, all from one sample in a study of blood T cell repertoires in COVID-19. Using immunoSEQ multiplex PCR, the repertoire was profiled, and TCRdb retains in-frame clones only, with some absent. The repertoire holds over 300,000 clones, with around 91% as singletons. Sample: peripheral blood. The receptor source for this set is a man between 18 and 35 years old with active or convalescent COVID-19. The CDR3 runs from the conserved cysteine through the conserved F or W. A D gene is named only where the DNA matches it firmly. Clone sizes are given selectively: once, few, many, or a class where the clone is expanded.

abundance: .; v_gene: TRBV4-3; d_gene: .; j_gene: TRBJ2-2; CDR3aa: CASSHHGNTGELFF; CDR3nt: TGCGCCAGCAGCCACCACGGGAACACCGGGGAGCTGTTTTTT
abundance: .; v_gene: TRBV11-3; d_gene: .; j_gene: TRBJ2-3; CDR3aa: CASSLAYPDTQYF; CDR3nt: TGTGCCAGCAGCTTAGCCTACCCAGATACGCAGTATTTT
abundance: .; v_gene: TRBV7-9; d_gene: TRBD2; j_gene: TRBJ2-7; CDR3aa: CASSQTSGETYEQYF; CDR3nt: TGTGCCAGCAGCCAGACTAGCGGAGAAACCTACGAGCAGTACTTC
abundance: .; v_gene: TRBV15; d_gene: .; j_gene: TRBJ1-5; CDR3aa: CATSRGPAMDQPQHF; CDR3nt: TGTGCCACCAGCAGAGGCCCCGCGATGGATCAGCCCCAGCATTTT
abundance: few; v_gene: TRBV28; d_gene: .; j_gene: TRBJ1-1; CDR3aa: CASSLLGYEAFF; CDR3nt: TGTGCCAGCAGTTTGTTGGGCTACGAAGCTTTCTTT
abundance: .; v_gene: TRBV18; d_gene: .; j_gene: TRBJ2-7; CDR3aa: CASSPQERYLSYEQYF; CDR3nt: TGTGCCAGCTCACCACAGGAGCGCTACCTCTCCTACGAGCAGTACTTC
abundance: .; v_gene: TRBV3-1/TRBV3-2; d_gene: TRBD2; j_gene: TRBJ2-1; CDR3aa: CASSQDQAGRETEFF; CDR3nt: TGTGCCAGCAGCCAAGATCAGGCGGGGCGGGAGACGGAGTTCTTC
abundance: .; v_gene: TRBV6-4; d_gene: TRBD1; j_gene: TRBJ1-1; CDR3aa: CASSQGAGVTEAFF; CDR3nt: TGTGCCAGCAGCCAGGGGGCTGGGGTCACTGAAGCTTTCTTT
abundance: few; v_gene: TRBV28; d_gene: TRBD1; j_gene: TRBJ1-5; CDR3aa: CASRIQGARSNQPQHF; CDR3nt: TGTGCCAGCAGAATTCAGGGGGCACGGAGCAATCAGCCCCAGCATTTT
abundance: .; v_gene: TRBV4-2; d_gene: TRBD1; j_gene: TRBJ2-7; CDR3aa: CASSHPDRRSYEQYF; CDR3nt: TGTGCCAGCAGCCACCCGGACAGGAGATCCTACGAGCAGTACTTC
abundance: .; v_gene: TRBV5-1; d_gene: .; j_gene: TRBJ1-1; CDR3aa: CASSFRTPNTEAFF; CDR3nt: TGCGCCAGCAGCTTTAGAACCCCGAACACTGAAGCTTTCTTT
abundance: .; v_gene: TRBV18; d_gene: .; j_gene: TRBJ2-7; CDR3aa: CASSPPGLAGREQYF; CDR3nt: TGTGCCAGCTCACCCCCGGGACTCGCCGGCCGCGAGCAGTACTTC
abundance: once; v_gene: TRBV7-6; d_gene: TRBD2; j_gene: TRBJ2-1; CDR3aa: CASSLLPSGGGEQFF; CDR3nt: TGTGCCAGCAGCTTACTGCCTAGCGGGGGTGGTGAGCAGTTCTTC
abundance: .; v_gene: TRBV18; d_gene: TRBD1; j_gene: TRBJ2-1; CDR3aa: CASSPGTGKYSSYNEQFF; CDR3nt: TGTGCCAGCTCACCAGGGACAGGGAAGTATAGCTCCTACAATGAGCAGTTCTTC
abundance: .; v_gene: TRBV11-2; d_gene: TRBD1; j_gene: TRBJ2-2; CDR3aa: CASSLITGGSGELFF; CDR3nt: TGTGCCAGCAGCTTAATTACAGGGGGGTCCGGGGAGCTGTTTTTT
abundance: once; v_gene: TRBV6-5; d_gene: .; j_gene: TRBJ1-2; CDR3aa: CASSYSGGSNYGYTF; CDR3nt: TGTGCCAGCAGTTACTCTGGGGGGAGTAACTATGGCTACACCTTC
abundance: .; v_gene: TRBV9; d_gene: .; j_gene: TRBJ1-6; CDR3aa: CASSVGRGGSPLHF; CDR3nt: TGTGCCAGCAGCGTAGGGCGGGGTGGATCACCCCTCCACTTT
abundance: .; v_gene: TRBV14; d_gene: TRBD2; j_gene: TRBJ2-5; CDR3aa: CASSSDPAGGGETQYF; CDR3nt: TGTGCCAGCAGTTCAGACCCCGCGGGGGGCGGGGAGACCCAGTACTTC
abundance: .; v_gene: TRBV28; d_gene: TRBD1; j_gene: TRBJ1-6; CDR3aa: CATGQGGDNSPLHF; CDR3nt: TGTGCCACCGGACAGGGTGGGGATAATTCACCCCTCCACTTT
abundance: .; v_gene: TRBV5-1; d_gene: TRBD2; j_gene: TRBJ2-1; CDR3aa: CASSLSSGSYNEQFF; CDR3nt: TGCGCCAGCAGCTTGTCCAGCGGGAGTTACAATGAGCAGTTCTTC
abundance: .; v_gene: TRBV4-3; d_gene: .; j_gene: TRBJ1-2; CDR3aa: CASSHSAIEGYGYTF; CDR3nt: TGCGCCAGCAGCCACTCAGCGATAGAGGGCTATGGCTACACCTTC
abundance: .; v_gene: TRBV12-5; d_gene: .; j_gene: TRBJ1-2; CDR3aa: CASSPGFSNYGYTF; CDR3nt: TGTGCTAGTAGTCCAGGGTTTTCCAACTATGGCTACACCTTC
abundance: .; v_gene: TRBV28; d_gene: .; j_gene: TRBJ1-3; CDR3aa: CASSSRQVLNTIYF; CDR3nt: TGTGCCAGCAGTTCCAGACAGGTTCTCAACACCATATATTTT
abundance: .; v_gene: TRBV28; d_gene: .; j_gene: TRBJ1-1; CDR3aa: CASSTAGGDMNTEAFF; CDR3nt: TGTGCCAGCAGTACGGCCGGGGGGGACATGAACACTGAAGCTTTCTTT
abundance: .; v_gene: TRBV19; d_gene: .; j_gene: TRBJ1-1; CDR3aa: CASSIPRRQGGVNTEAFF; CDR3nt: TGTGCCAGTAGTATACCCCGAAGGCAGGGAGGTGTGAACACTGAAGCTTTCTTT
abundance: .; v_gene: TRBV11-3; d_gene: .; j_gene: TRBJ1-1; CDR3aa: CASSFTQNTEAFF; CDR3nt: TGTGCCAGCAGCTTCACACAGAACACTGAAGCTTTCTTT
abundance: once; v_gene: TRBV28; d_gene: .; j_gene: TRBJ2-1; CDR3aa: CASSSVPRGYNEQFF; CDR3nt: TGTGCCAGCAGTTCTGTACCCCGGGGGTACAATGAGCAGTTCTTC
abundance: .; v_gene: TRBV19; d_gene: TRBD2; j_gene: TRBJ2-7; CDR3aa: CASSPGLGYEQYF; CDR3nt: TGTGCCAGTAGCCCCGGACTAGGCTACGAGCAGTACTTC
abundance: .; v_gene: TRBV5-3; d_gene: TRBD2; j_gene: TRBJ2-7; CDR3aa: CARSLVGLEFYEQYF; CDR3nt: TGTGCCAGAAGCTTGGTTGGACTAGAATTCTACGAGCAGTACTTC
abundance: .; v_gene: TRBV9; d_gene: TRBD2; j_gene: TRBJ2-2; CDR3aa: CASSRGTGGLTGELFF; CDR3nt: TGTGCCAGCAGCCGAGGGACGGGAGGGCTCACCGGGGAGCTGTTTTTT
abundance: .; v_gene: TRBV11-3; d_gene: .; j_gene: TRBJ2-1; CDR3aa: CASSLSFGLPLYNEQFF; CDR3nt: TGTGCCAGCAGCTTAAGTTTCGGTCTCCCCCTCTACAATGAGCAGTTCTTC
abundance: .; v_gene: TRBV24-1; d_gene: .; j_gene: TRBJ2-3; CDR3aa: CATSDPRPTDTDTQYF; CDR3nt: TGTGCCACCAGTGATCCCCGCCCGACAGACACAGATACGCAGTATTTT
abundance: once; v_gene: TRBV5-1; d_gene: TRBD2; j_gene: TRBJ2-5; CDR3aa: CASRAGTRYGETQYF; CDR3nt: TGCGCCAGCAGGGCCGGGACTAGGTATGGAGAGACCCAGTACTTC
abundance: .; v_gene: TRBV14; d_gene: .; j_gene: TRBJ1-2; CDR3aa: CASARDDFNYGYTF; CDR3nt: TGTGCCAGCGCCCGGGATGACTTTAACTATGGCTACACCTTC
abundance: .; v_gene: TRBV11-3; d_gene: .; j_gene: TRBJ2-1; CDR3aa: CASGLDNEQFF; CDR3nt: TGTGCCAGCGGACTGGACAATGAGCAGTTCTTC
abundance: .; v_gene: TRBV6-5; d_gene: .; j_gene: TRBJ2-2; CDR3aa: CASSYLTTGELFF; CDR3nt: TGTGCCAGCAGTTACTTAACTACCGGGGAGCTGTTTTTT